One sample yielded the 10 T cell receptor beta chains listed below, sequenced in a study of identical twins. Each CDR3 protein is one row after TCRdb ran MiXCR on the 5' RACE reads. This table has 450,000 to 650,000 distinct CDR3 sequences, approximately 10% appearing once. This same sample was also part of a study on yellow fever vaccine responses in identical twins.

Sequenced sample: PBMCs. The receptors here all came from a woman aged 18-30 years in good health.

This clonotype was counted ten times or more. This rearrangement joins TRBV10-3 to TRBJ2-7; D uncertain. Germline lookup yields CDR1 ENHRY and CDR2 SYGVKD. The CDR3 length is 15 residues. Trimming removed 0 bases at V and 2 bases at J, with 11 bases between. In DNA, the CDR3 is TGTGCCATCAGTGAGTCAACAGATTCACCCTACGAGCAGTACTTC. Translating gives CAISESTDSPYEQYF.

This chain uses TRBV12-3 or TRBV12-4 with TRBJ2-5; D is possibly TRBD2 (5 bases). Deletions cut 5 bases from V and 5 bases from J, with 18 bases between. The CDR3 length is 15 residues. The CDR3 nucleotides read TGTGCCAGCAGTCCCCGGACTCCTGGGGAGGAGACCCAGTACTTC. Its translation: CASSPRTPGEETQYF.

The chain is built from TRBV24-1 and TRBJ2-1; 11 bases are a match to TRBD1. V shed 4 bases and J 9 bases; nucleotides not matched to a gene: 7. CDR3 size: 15 residues. CDR1 is KGHDR and CDR2 is SFDVKD in the germline V gene. This chain's CDR3 is CATSDPGQGAVEQFF. The CDR3 DNA sequence: TGTGCCACCAGTGACCCTGGACAGGGGGCTGTTGAGCAGTTCTTC.

Only a few counts were recorded for this clonotype. The chain has TRBV12-3 or TRBV12-4 and TRBJ2-7, with D possibly TRBD2 on 6 matching bases. The V and J ends lost 2 bases and 7 bases respectively, with 9 bases between them. This CDR3 comprises 12 residues. The CDR3 region has the DNA TGTGCCAGCAGTTTATCGGGACTGGAGCAGTACTTC. As protein: CASSLSGLEQYF.

This clonotype appeared a few times. V is TRBV27 and J is TRBJ2-1; a weak D match, TRBD2 (6 bases). CDR3 length: 13 residues. Germline V lookup: CDR1 MNHEY, CDR2 SMNVEV (reference sequence). V shed 9 bases and J shed 12 bases, with 21 bases lying between them. In DNA, the CDR3 is TGTGCCAGGCCGAGGAGGGACTCGGGATCGCAGTTCTTC. Translation gives CARPRRDSGSQFF.

The V gene is TRBV6-4, the J gene TRBJ2-2; the D gene is possibly TRBD2 (6 bases). V lost 0 bases, J lost 2 bases, and 7 bases lay in between. Per germline, CDR1 MRHNA and CDR2 SNTAGT. The CDR3 spans 15 residues. The CDR3 here is CASSDSGGNTGELFF. For the CDR3, the DNA is TGTGCCAGCAGTGACTCCGGGGGAAACACCGGGGAGCTGTTTTTT.

There are many counts of this clonotype. The CDR3 loop is CASSGLGENTGELFF. Here the CDR3 DNA reads TGCGCCAGCAGCGGGTTGGGGGAGAACACCGGGGAGCTGTTTTTT. The J gene is TRBJ2-2, the V gene TRBV4-1; D may match TRBD1 or TRBD2 (5 bases each). V lost 5 bases, J lost 1 base, and 11 bases lay in between. Germline V gene sequence: CDR1 MGHRA, CDR2 YSYEKL. This CDR3 is 15 amino acids long.

The chain recombines TRBV18 with TRBJ2-7; TRBD2 is a possible D gene (6 bases). V was cut by 3 bases and J by 6 bases, with 15 bases left in between. The CDR3 is made up of 14 amino acids. Looked up from germline, CDR1 is KGHSH and CDR2 is LQKENI. This CDR3 is CASSPLRDSAEQYF. The DNA for the CDR3 is TGTGCCAGCTCACCGCTTAGGGACTCTGCCGAGCAGTACTTC.

The chain uses TRBV28 and TRBJ2-1, with D maybe TRBD2 (6 bases). CDR1 and CDR2 (germline): MDHEN, SYDVKM. The CDR3 consists of 15 residues. V gave up 8 bases and J gave up 4 bases, with 18 bases separating them. CDR3 region: CASGPTSNVYNEQFF. The CDR3, as DNA: TGTGCCAGCGGCCCCACTAGCAACGTTTACAATGAGCAGTTCTTC.

In regard to this clonotype: One end of the junction does not line up with germline, which may come from a read error. The chain recombines TRBV20-1 with TRBJ2-7, with TRBD2 matching over 14 bases. Germline V gene sequence: CDR1 DFQATT, CDR2 SNEGSKA (reference sequence). The CDR3 has 18 amino acids. This CDR3 is CCARDGGLAGATSYEQYF. CDR3 sequence (DNA): TGCTGTGCTAGAGATGGGGGACTAGCGGGAGCCACTTCCTACGAGCAGTACTTC.